The entry below gives a single T cell receptor beta chain sequence along with its context. Its specificity is not known. This PCR relied on a set of 60 Vbeta primers and 13 Jbeta primers. Sequenced by immunoSEQ multiplex PCR; TCRdb stores in-frame clones only, minus some. The sample carries 170,000 or so clones, around 86% recorded once. Each donor was healthy, and each was a bone marrow donor. Germline-derived CDR1 and CDR2 are ENHRY and SYGVKD. The CDR3 covers 14 residues. V dropped 2 bases and J dropped 6 bases, with 10 bases sitting between them. The sample comes from a study of cytomegalovirus exposure and HLA in healthy donors. Study-level background: Earlier results showed 117 million unique TCR beta sequences derived from approximately 180 million T cells. An early data release held tens of millions of unique TCRs from HLA-typed donors.

General observations from the study: For most TCR beta V segments, an earlier analysis put the productive rate at about 87% or about 30% of the time.

The source material was PBMCs. The chain uses TRBV10-3 and TRBJ2-2, with D tentatively TRBD2 (6 bases). The TCR sequence derives from a man aged 50 to 60 in good health and CMV-seronegative. CDR3 sequence (DNA): TGTGCCATCAGTGAGCAGGAGGGCCCCGGGGAGCTGTTTTTT. Translating gives CAISEQEGPGELFF.